This entry describes one T cell receptor beta chain. Its antigen remains unidentified. The sample holds no much larger clone one base away, and base qualities are not on file. The CDR3 holds 15 amino acids from the cysteine to the phenylalanine. Only the CDR3 DNA is retained, 45 bases long and in frame from the first base. CDR1 and CDR2, looked up from the germline V gene (reference sequence), are LGHDT and YNNKEL. At the junction V is shortened by 2 bases and J by 5 bases, with 12 bases in between. The record originates from a study of Ad26.COV2.S vaccination and SARS-CoV-2 variants (dated by TCRdb to the early 2020s). At the level of the whole study: Vaccine-arm donors were drawn from COV1001, a multicentre, randomized, double-blind, placebo-controlled phase I-IIa trial of Ad26.COV2.S in healthy adults. Ad26.COV2.S was administered intramuscularly at a dose of 5x10^10 or 1x10^11 viral particles, either as one shot or as two shots given 56 days apart. TCRbeta repertoire sequencing served as the tool for gauging how specific and how broad the SARS-CoV-2-reactive T cell receptors were following Ad26.COV2.S vaccination. The TCR-sequenced set comprised about 32 samples: approximately 19 Ad26.COV2.S vaccine recipients, 5 placebo recipients and 8 SARS-CoV-2 convalescent individuals. Trial participants were randomized into five groups of five: low-dose or high-dose Ad26.COV2.S given once or twice, or placebo on both occasions. Investigators remained blinded to trial group allocation during experiments and outcome assessment. Overall results and qualifications from the work: Non-spike TCR breadth was comparable between vaccine and placebo recipients, consistent with the vaccine containing only spike. Compared with placebo recipients, Ad26.COV2.S recipients showed higher spike-specific TCR breadth (P = 0.0014). The study lacked the statistical power to compare responses across vaccine doses or regimens. It was noted by the authors that total T cell responses may have been underestimated by the TCR breadth and depth analyses. After vaccination, spike-specific CD8+ and CD4+ T cell responses were reported to show substantial breadth.

The immunoSEQ Assay was used to sequence TCRbeta CDR3 regions. After extraction, genomic DNA underwent amplification by bias-controlled multiplex PCR, followed by high-throughput sequencing. The paper's processing steps were these. To quantify the absolute abundance of every unique TCRbeta CDR3 region, sequences were collapsed and filtered. T cell fraction was estimated by normalizing TCRbeta template counts to usable DNA, which was measured by amplifying reference genes present in all nucleated cells. Repertoire TCRs were annotated as SARS-CoV-2-specific by exact matching of V gene, CDR3 amino acid sequence and J gene to a known reactive TCR set. The reference SARS-CoV-2 TCR set was derived from MIRA and filtered for enrichment in COVID-19-positive ImmuneCODE repertoires, a step that removed public or cross-reactive TCRs. Using the MIRA antigens, annotated TCRs were further analysed by specific ORF or by position within an ORF. Breadth was defined as annotated unique rearrangements over total unique productive rearrangements; depth was the summed frequency of those rearrangements. Group comparisons of TCR breadth used two-sided Wilcoxon rank-sum tests. The table comes from immuneACCESS by way of TCRdb, which keeps in-frame sequences with V and J called. Part of the clones is missing from these tables; in studies checked, under half for an unresolved V gene and the rest for unknown reasons. V, J and clone size derive from that table, while D and trimming were established from the DNA sequence. This sample holds about 370,000 clones; 70% to 90% were observed only once. The top ten hold roughly 3.5% of the sample.

Read against the paper, the sample's treatment or condition label means: some 20 received Ad26.COV2.S at low or high dose, single or two shots; several received placebo; per-sample allocation not given. Repertoires of vaccine and placebo recipients were sequenced from samples taken on day 63 after the first injection. Between 29 July and 7 August 2020, Cohort 1b enrolled about two dozen adults aged 18-55 years at one site in Boston, USA. Ad26.COV2.S consisted of a replication-incompetent adenovirus type 26 vector by which a prefusion-stabilized SARS-CoV-2 spike protein from the original Wuhan strain was expressed.

This receptor chain uses TRBV3-1 (or the pseudogene TRBV3-2) and TRBJ1-4, with the D gene call left open. The sequence derives from a person aged 18-60 years who received the Ad26.COV2.S COVID-19 vaccine or a placebo. The specimen was peripheral blood, collected in a trial of Ad26.COV2.S vaccine versus placebo. The sequenced DNA is TGTGCCAGCAGCCAATGGACGGATCTGAATGAAAAACTGTTTTTT. Translated, this is CASSQWTDLNEKLFF.